What follows is one TCR beta chain and its context. Its antigen is still unknown. The CDR3 is made up of 13 amino acids. J was trimmed by 10 bases and V by 4 bases; bases with no gene match: 4. The germline V gene encodes CDR1 LGHNA and CDR2 YSLEER. Amplification used 60 Vbeta primers and 13 Jbeta primers. The table came from immunoSEQ multiplex PCR; TCRdb's copy has only in-frame clones and leaves some out. The sample carries 150,000 to 200,000 clones, 80% recorded once. The data were taken from a study of cytomegalovirus exposure and HLA in healthy donors. Study overall: Genotyping of some 400 donors showed that 65% to 90% belonged to the Caucasian-associated ancestry cluster. Study results and caveats: TCR beta V- and J-gene trimming was later associated with a missense DCLRE1C variant. Researchers counted some 150 TCR beta chains as cytomegalovirus-associated. Productive rates of about 90% or about 30% were seen for most TCR beta V segments in an earlier analysis.

The chain uses TRBV4-3 and TRBJ2-3; 11 positions match TRBD1. Material for sequencing was PBMCs. This TCR was sampled from a human donor in good health. CDR3 residues: CASSRDRGFAQYF. For the CDR3, the DNA is TGCGCCAGCAGCCGGGACAGGGGGTTTGCGCAGTATTTT.